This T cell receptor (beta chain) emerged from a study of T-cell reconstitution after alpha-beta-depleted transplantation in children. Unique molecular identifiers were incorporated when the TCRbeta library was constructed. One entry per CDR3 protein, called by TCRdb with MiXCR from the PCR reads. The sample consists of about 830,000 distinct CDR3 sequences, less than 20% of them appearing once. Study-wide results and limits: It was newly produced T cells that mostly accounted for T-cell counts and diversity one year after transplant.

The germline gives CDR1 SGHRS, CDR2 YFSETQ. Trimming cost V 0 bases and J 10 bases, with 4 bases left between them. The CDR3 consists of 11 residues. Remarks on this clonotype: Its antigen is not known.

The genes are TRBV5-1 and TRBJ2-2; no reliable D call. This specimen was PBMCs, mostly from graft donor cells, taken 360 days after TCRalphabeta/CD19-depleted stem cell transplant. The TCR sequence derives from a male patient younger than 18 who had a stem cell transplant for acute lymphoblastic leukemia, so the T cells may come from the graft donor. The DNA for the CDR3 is TGCGCCAGCAGCTTGGGTACGGAGCTGTTTTTT. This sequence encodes CASSLGTELFF.